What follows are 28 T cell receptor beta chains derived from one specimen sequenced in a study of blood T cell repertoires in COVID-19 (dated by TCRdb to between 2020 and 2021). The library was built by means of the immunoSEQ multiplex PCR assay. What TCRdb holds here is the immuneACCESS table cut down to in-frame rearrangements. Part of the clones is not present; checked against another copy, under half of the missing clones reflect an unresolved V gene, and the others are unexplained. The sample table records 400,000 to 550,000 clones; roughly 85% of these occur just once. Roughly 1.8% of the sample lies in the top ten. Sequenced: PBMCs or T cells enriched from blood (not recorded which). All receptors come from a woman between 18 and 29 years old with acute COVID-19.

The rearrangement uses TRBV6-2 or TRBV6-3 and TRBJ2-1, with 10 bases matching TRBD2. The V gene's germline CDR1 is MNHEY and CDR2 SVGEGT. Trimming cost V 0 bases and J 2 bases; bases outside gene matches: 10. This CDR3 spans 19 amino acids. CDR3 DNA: TGTGCCAGCAGTTACTCGCCCGATTTTACTAGCGGGACCTACAATGAGCAGTTCTTC. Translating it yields CASSYSPDFTSGTYNEQFF.

CDR3 DNA sequence: TGTGCCAGCAGTTTACAGGATGATCAGCCCCAGCATTTT. It encodes CASSLQDDQPQHF. The chain uses TRBV12-3 or TRBV12-4 and TRBJ1-5, with D uncertain. This CDR3 comprises 13 residues. Deletions cut 2 bases from V and 5 bases from J, with 7 bases between.

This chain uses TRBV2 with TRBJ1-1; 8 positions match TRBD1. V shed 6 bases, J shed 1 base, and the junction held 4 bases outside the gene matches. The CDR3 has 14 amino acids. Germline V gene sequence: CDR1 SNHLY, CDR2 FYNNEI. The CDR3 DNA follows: TGTGCCAGCAGCGAGGGACAGGCGAACACTGAAGCTTTCTTT. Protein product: CASSEGQANTEAFF.

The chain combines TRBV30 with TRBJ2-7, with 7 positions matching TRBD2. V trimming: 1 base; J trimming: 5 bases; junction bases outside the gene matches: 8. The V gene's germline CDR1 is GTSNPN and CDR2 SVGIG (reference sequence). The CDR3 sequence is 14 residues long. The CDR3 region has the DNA TGTGCCTGGAGTGGGGGCGGGAGATCGGACGAGCAGTACTTC. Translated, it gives CAWSGGGRSDEQYF.

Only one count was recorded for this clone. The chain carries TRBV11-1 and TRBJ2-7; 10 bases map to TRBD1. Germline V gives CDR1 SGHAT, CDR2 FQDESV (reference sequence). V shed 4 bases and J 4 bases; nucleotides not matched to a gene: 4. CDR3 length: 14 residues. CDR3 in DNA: TGTGCCAGCAGCTCCCGGGACAGGGGTTACGAGCAGTACTTC. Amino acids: CASSSRDRGYEQYF.

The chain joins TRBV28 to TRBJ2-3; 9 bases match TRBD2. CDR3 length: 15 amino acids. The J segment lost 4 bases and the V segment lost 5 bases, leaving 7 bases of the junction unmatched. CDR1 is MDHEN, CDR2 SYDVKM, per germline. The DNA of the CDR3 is TGTGCCAGCAGTCCGAGCGGGAGGAAGGCAGATACGCAGTATTTT. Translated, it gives CASSPSGRKADTQYF.

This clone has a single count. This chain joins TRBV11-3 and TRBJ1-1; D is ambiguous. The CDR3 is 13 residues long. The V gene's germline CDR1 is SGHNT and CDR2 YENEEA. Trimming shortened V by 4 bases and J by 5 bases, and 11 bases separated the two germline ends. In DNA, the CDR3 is TGTGCCAGCAGCTCCACACCTGGTACTGAAGCTTTCTTT. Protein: CASSSTPGTEAFF.

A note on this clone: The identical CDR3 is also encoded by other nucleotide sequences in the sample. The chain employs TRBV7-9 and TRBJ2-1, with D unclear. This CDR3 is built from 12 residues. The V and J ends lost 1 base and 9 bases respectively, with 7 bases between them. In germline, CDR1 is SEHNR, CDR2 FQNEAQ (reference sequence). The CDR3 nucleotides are TGTGCCAGCAGCTTAGGGCTGGCTGAGCAGTTCTTC. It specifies CASSLGLAEQFF.

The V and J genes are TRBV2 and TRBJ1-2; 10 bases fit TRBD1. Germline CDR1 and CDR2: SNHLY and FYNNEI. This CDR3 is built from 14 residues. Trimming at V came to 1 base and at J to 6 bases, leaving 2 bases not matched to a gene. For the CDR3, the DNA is TGTGCCAGCAGTGAAGGACAGGGGGCGGATGGCTACACCTTC. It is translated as CASSEGQGADGYTF.

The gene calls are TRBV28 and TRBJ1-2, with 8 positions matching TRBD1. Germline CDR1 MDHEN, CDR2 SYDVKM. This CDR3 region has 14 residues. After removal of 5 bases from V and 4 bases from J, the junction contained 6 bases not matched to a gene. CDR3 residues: CASSLGQDLYGYTF. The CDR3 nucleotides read TGTGCCAGCAGTCTGGGACAGGACCTCTATGGCTACACCTTC.

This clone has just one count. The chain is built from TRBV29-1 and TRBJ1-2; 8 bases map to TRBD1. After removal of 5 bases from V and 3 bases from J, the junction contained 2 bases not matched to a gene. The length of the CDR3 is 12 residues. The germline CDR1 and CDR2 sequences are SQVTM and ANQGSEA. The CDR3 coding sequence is TGCAGCGTTCCGACAGGGGACTATGGCTACACCTTC. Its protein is CSVPTGDYGYTF.

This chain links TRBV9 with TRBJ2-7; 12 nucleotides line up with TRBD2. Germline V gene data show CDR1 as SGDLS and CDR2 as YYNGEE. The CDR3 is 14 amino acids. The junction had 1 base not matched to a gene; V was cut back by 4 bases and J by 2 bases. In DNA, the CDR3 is TGTGCCAGCAGCACTAGCGGGGGGACCTACGAGCAGTACTTC. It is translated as CASSTSGGTYEQYF.

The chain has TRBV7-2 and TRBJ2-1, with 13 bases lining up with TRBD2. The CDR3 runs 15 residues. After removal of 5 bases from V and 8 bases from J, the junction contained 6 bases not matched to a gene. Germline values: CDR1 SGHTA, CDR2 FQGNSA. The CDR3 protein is CASSPTSGRAHEQFF. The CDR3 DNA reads TGTGCCAGCAGCCCTACTAGCGGGAGGGCCCATGAGCAGTTCTTC.

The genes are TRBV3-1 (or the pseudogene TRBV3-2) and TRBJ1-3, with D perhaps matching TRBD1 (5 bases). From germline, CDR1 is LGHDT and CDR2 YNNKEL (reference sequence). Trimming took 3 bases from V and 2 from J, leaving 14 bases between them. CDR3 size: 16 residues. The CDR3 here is CASSHRYWGTGNTIYF. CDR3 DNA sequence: TGTGCCAGCAGCCATCGCTACTGGGGCACTGGAAACACCATATATTTT.

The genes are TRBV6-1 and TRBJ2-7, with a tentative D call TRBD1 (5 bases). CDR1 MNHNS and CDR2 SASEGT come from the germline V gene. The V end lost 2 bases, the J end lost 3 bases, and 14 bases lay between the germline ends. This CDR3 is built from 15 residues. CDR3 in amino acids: CASSELGPLDYEQYF. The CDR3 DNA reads TGTGCCAGCAGTGAATTGGGGCCTCTTGACTACGAGCAGTACTTC.

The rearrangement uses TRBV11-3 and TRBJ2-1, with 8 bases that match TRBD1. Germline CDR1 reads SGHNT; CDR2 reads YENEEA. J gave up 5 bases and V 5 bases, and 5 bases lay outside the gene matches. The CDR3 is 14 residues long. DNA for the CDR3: TGTGCCAGCAGCCCAGGGGGCAGCAACAATGAGCAGTTCTTC. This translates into CASSPGGSNNEQFF.

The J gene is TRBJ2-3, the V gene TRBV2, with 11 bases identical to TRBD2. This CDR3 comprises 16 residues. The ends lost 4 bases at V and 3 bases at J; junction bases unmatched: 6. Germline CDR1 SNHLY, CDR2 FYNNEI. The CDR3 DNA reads TGTGCCAGCAGTGTTAGCGGGAGGGCCGGAACAGATACGCAGTATTTT. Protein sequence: CASSVSGRAGTDTQYF.

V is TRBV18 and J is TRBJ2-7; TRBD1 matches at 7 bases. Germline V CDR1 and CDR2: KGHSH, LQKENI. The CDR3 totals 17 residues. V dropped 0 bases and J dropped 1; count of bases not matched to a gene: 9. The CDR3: CASSPPYPGTDSYEQYF. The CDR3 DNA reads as TGTGCCAGCTCACCACCGTATCCCGGGACAGATTCCTACGAGCAGTACTTC.

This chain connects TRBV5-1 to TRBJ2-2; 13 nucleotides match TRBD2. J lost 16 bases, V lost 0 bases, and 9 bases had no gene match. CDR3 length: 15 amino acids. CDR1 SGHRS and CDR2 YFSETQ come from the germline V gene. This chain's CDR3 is CASSLAGLAGFFRFF. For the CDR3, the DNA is TGCGCCAGCAGCTTGGCGGGACTAGCGGGATTTTTTCGGTTTTTT.

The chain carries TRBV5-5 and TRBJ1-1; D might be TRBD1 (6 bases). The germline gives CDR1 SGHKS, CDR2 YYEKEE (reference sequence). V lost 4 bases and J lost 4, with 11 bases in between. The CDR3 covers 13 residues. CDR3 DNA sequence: TGTGCCAGCAGCCCCGGGGGGGCCACTGAAGCTTTCTTT. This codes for CASSPGGATEAFF. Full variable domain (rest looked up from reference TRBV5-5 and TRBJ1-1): DAGVTQSPTHLIKTRGQQVTLRCSPISGHKSVSWYQQVLGQGPQFIFQYYEKEERGRGNFPDRFSARQFPNYSSELNVNALLLGDSALYLCASSPGGATEAFFGQGTRLTVV.

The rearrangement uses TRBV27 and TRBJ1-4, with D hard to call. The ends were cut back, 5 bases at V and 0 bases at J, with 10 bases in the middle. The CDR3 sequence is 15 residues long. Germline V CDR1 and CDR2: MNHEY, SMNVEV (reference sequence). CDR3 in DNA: TGTGCCAGCAGTGTCTCTGTAGCAACTAATGAAAAACTGTTTTTT. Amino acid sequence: CASSVSVATNEKLFF.

The CDR3 bases are TGTGCCAGCAGCGTAGAACTAGCGGGAGATGAGCAGTACTTC. Its translation: CASSVELAGDEQYF. This chain uses TRBV9 with TRBJ2-7, with 11 bases matching TRBD2. This CDR3 has 14 residues. Per germline, CDR1 SGDLS and CDR2 YYNGEE. V shed 0 bases, J shed 7 bases, and the junction held 3 bases outside the gene matches.

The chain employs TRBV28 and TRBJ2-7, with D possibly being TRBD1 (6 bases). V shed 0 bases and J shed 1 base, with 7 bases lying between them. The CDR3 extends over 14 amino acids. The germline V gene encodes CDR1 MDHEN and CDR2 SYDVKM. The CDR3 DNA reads TGTGCCAGCAGTTTATGGGACAGATCCTACGAGCAGTACTTC. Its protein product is CASSLWDRSYEQYF.

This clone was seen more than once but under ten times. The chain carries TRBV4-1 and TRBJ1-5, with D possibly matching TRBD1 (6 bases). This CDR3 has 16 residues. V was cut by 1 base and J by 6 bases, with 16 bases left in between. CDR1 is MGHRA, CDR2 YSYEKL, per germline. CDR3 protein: CASSQGNRVNGQPQHF. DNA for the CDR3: TGCGCCAGCAGCCAAGGGAACAGGGTAAACGGTCAGCCCCAGCATTTT.

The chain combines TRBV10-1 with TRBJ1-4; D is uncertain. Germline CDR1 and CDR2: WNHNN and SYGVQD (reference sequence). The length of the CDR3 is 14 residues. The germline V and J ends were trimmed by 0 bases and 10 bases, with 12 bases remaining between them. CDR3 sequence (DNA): TGCGCCAGCAGTGAGTCCGGGTACCCGGGAAAACTGTTTTTT. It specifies CASSESGYPGKLFF.

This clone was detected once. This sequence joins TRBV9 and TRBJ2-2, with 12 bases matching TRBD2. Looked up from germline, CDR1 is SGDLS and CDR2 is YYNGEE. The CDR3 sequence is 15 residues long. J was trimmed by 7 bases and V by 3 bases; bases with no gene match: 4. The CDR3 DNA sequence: TGTGCCAGCAGCGGACTAGCGGGAGATGGCGGGGAGCTGTTTTTT. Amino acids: CASSGLAGDGGELFF.

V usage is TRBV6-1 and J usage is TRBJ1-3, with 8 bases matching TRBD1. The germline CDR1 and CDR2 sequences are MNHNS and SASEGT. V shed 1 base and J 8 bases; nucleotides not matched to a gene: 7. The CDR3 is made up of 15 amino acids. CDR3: CASSEEDRAGDTIYF. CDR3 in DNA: TGTGCCAGCAGTGAAGAGGACAGGGCCGGTGACACCATATATTTT.

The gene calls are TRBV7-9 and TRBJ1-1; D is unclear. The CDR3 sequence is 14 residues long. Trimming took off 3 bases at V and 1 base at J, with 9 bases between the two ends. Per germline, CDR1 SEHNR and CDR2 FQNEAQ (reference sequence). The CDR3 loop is CASSLFTRNTEAFF. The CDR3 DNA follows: TGTGCCAGCAGCTTGTTCACCAGGAACACTGAAGCTTTCTTT.